This is a list of T cell receptor beta chains from one sample in a study of OX40 agonist ivuxolimab in advanced cancers. Only in-frame clones appear in the TCRdb table, and some are missing; sequencing was by immunoSEQ multiplex PCR. The table shows 70,000 to 95,000 clones, with about 93% occurring only once. The sequenced sample was CD4+ or CD8+ T cells sorted from blood, obtained in a trial of the OX40 agonist ivuxolimab. The receptor set was obtained from an adult with an advanced solid tumor such as melanoma, head and neck, liver or kidney cancer. The CDR3 runs from the conserved cysteine through the conserved F or W. D genes are given only for firm matches. Clone size is shown for a subset of rows, as once, few, many or a class of expanded clone.

abundance,j_gene,d_gene,v_gene,CDR3nt,CDR3aa
NA,TRBJ2-1,NA,TRBV10-3,TGTGCCATCAGTGACCCATGGGGGAGGAGGGGCTCCTACAATGAGCAGTTCTTC,CAISDPWGRRGSYNEQFF
NA,TRBJ2-7,NA,TRBV10-3,TGTGCCATCAGTCGAGCAGGGACCCACGAGCAGTACTTC,CAISRAGTHEQYF
NA,TRBJ2-7,NA,TRBV6-5,TGTGCCAGCAGGAGTAGGGTCCGACACGAGCAGTACTTC,CASRSRVRHEQYF
NA,TRBJ1-1,NA,TRBV7-2,TGTGCCAGCAGCTTAGGTGGGTTCACTGAAGCTTTCTTT,CASSLGGFTEAFF
once,TRBJ2-2,TRBD2,TRBV6-5,TGTGCCAGCACCCCTCCCGGGGGGGGCGGGGAGCTGTTTTTT,CASTPPGGGGELFF
NA,TRBJ2-5,TRBD1,TRBV9,TGTGCCAGCACCCAAACGGACAGGGGGCCGGAGACCCAGTACTTC,CASTQTDRGPETQYF
NA,TRBJ2-7,TRBD2,TRBV28,TGTGCCAGCAGTAGACTAGCTGGGGAGCAGTACTTC,CASSRLAGEQYF
NA,TRBJ1-1,NA,TRBV19,TGTGCCAGTACCCCGCGGTTAGGGAACACTGAAGCTTTCTTT,CASTPRLGNTEAFF
NA,TRBJ1-2,NA,TRBV5-8,TGTGCCAGCAGCTTGGGGCTAGACTATGGCTACACCTTC,CASSLGLDYGYTF
NA,TRBJ1-4,TRBD1,TRBV7-2,TGTGCCAGCAGCTTACGGGACAGTTGGGGTAAACTGTTTTTT,CASSLRDSWGKLFF
NA,TRBJ2-1,TRBD2,TRBV10-1,TGCGCCACCAGAGGACTAGCCTACAATGAGCAGTTCTTC,CATRGLAYNEQFF
NA,TRBJ1-5,TRBD1,TRBV7-8,TGTGCCAGCAGCGGCAGGACAGGGGATAGCAATCAGCCCCAGCATTTT,CASSGRTGDSNQPQHF
NA,TRBJ2-7,TRBD1,TRBV10-3,TGTGCCATCAGCCCCGGGACAGGATACTACGAGCAGTACTTC,CAISPGTGYYEQYF